This T cell receptor beta chain was recovered during a study of CD8+CD57+ T cells in acquired aplastic anemia. Background on the study: Sorted CD4+ and CD8+ cells yielded about 2.9 ug of DNA on average.

Genomic DNA templated the TCR beta VDJ and CDR3 profiling. TCRdb analysed the reads with MiXCR anew, one entry per CDR3 protein. The data hold some 280,000 distinct CDR3 sequences, with 55% to 65% observed a single time. With regard to this clonotype: Its antigen is not known. One end of the junction fails to match germline, which may point to a read error.

Study-wide results and limits: Around 29 shared CD8+ CDR3s appeared highly expressed within patients' immunodominant clones. CD8+ Simpson's diversity did not differ significantly between patients and controls.

The clonotype originates from a human donor with severe aplastic anemia or a healthy control (not recorded which). Sequencing was performed on sorted CD4+, CD8+, or CD8+CD57+ T cells (not recorded which) from PBMCs.

In DNA, the CDR3 is TGTGCCAGCATCGACAGGGGTAATCAGCCCCAGCATTTT. Amino acids: CASIDRGNQPQHF. The chain combines TRBV5-1 with TRBJ1-5; TRBD1 aligns across 8 bases. Germline assignment: CDR1 SGHRS and CDR2 YFSETQ. The CDR3 has 13 amino acids.